The entry that follows covers one T cell receptor beta chain sequence. What it binds is unknown. Sequenced by immunoSEQ multiplex PCR; TCRdb stores in-frame clones only, minus some. The repertoire has roughly 150,000 clones, 90% to 95% of them found once; the top ten carry 6% to 7%. This record comes from a study of T cell responses to AZD1222 COVID-19 vaccine. Overall study findings and caveats: Within unmutated variant regions lay the reported targets of nearly half of spike-specific TCRs.

This CDR3 region has 14 residues. Germline V gene lookup returns CDR1 SGDLS and CDR2 YYNGEE. Trimming shortened V by 0 bases and J by 5 bases, and 8 bases separated the two germline ends. This clonotype was obtained from an adult who received the AZD1222 COVID-19 vaccine. The chain recombines TRBV9 with TRBJ2-2; possible D gene TRBD1, 5 bases. The material was peripheral blood, obtained 28 days after the second AZD1222 dose. The CDR3 is CASSVAPGTGELFF. CDR3 DNA sequence: TGTGCCAGCAGCGTAGCTCCAGGGACCGGGGAGCTGTTTTTT.